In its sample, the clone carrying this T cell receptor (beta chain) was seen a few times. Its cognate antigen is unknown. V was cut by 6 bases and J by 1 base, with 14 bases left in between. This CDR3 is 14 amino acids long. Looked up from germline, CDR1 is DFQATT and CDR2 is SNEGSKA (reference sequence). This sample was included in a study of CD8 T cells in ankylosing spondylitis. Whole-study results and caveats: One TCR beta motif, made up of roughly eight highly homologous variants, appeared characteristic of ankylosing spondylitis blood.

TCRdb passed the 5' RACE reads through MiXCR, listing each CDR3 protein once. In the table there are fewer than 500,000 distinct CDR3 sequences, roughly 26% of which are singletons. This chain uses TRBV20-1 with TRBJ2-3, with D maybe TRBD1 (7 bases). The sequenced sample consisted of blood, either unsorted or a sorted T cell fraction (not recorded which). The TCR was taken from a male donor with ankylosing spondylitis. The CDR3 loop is CSAAEGAGTDTQYF. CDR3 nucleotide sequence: TGCAGTGCCGCGGAGGGGGCGGGCACAGATACGCAGTATTTT.